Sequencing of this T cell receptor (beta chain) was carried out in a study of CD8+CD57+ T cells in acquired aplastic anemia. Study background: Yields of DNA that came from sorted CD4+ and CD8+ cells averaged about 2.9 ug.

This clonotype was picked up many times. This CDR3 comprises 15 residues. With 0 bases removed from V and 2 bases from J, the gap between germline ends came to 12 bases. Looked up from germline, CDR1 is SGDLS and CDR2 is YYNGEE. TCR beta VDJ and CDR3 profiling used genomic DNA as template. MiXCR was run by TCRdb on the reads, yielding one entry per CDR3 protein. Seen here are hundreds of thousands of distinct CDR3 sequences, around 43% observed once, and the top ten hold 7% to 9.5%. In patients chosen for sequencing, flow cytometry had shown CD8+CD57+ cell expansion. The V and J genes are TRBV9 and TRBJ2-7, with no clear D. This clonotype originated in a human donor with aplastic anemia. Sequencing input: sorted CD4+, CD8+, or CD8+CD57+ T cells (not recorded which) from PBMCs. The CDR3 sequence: CASSVAGQATYEQYF. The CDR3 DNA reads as TGTGCCAGCAGCGTAGCCGGGCAGGCCACCTACGAGCAGTACTTC. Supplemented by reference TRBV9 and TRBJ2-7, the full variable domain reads DSGVTQTPKHLITATGQRVTLRCSPRSGDLSVYWYQQSLDQGLQFLIQYYNGEERAKGNILERFSAQQFPDLHSELNLSSLELGDSALYFCASSVAGQATYEQYFGPGTRLTVT.